This entry features one T cell receptor (beta chain) sequence. Its antigen is not known. V was cut by 3 bases and J by 0 bases, with 9 bases left in between. CDR3 length equals 15 residues. From germline, CDR1 is LNHDA and CDR2 SQIVND (reference sequence). As processed by the authors: Junction-only immunoSEQ data arrived without quality scores, meaning filtering differed. Sequencing was performed with immunoSEQ multiplex PCR; in TCRdb, only in-frame clones are kept and a portion is missing. V and J calls and clone size come straight from that table; D and trimming were deduced from the DNA. This table holds 2 million or so clones, roughly 94% found once. The entry originates in a study of shared clonotypes between healthy human individuals. General study results and limits: Estimated clonotype richness was generally higher in naive than memory subsets. The represented genetic and exposure-history diversity was limited by the small number of donors.

Sequences were obtained from naive CD4+ T cells sorted from blood. As for subset: CD45RA+ positively selected. This TCR was sampled from a man between 18 and 35 years old in good health. The chain is built from TRBV19 and TRBJ1-5; no firm D call. In DNA form, the CDR3 reads TGTGCCAGTAGTATGTTTCTGTATAGCAATCAGCCCCAGCATTTT. It is translated as CASSMFLYSNQPQHF. Based on the CDR3 plus reference TRBV19 and TRBJ1-5, the full variable domain is DGGITQSPKYLFRKEGQNVTLSCEQNLNHDAMYWYRQDPGQGLRLIYYSQIVNDFQKGDIAEGYSVSREKKESFPLTVTSAQKNPTAFYLCASSMFLYSNQPQHFGDGTRLSIL.